This entry lists 9 T cell receptor beta chains sequenced from one sample in a study of blood T cell repertoires in COVID-19. Produced via immunoSEQ multiplex PCR; TCRdb's table is partial and in-frame only. This sample has roughly 500,000 clones, with approximately 87% found just once. The specimen sequenced was PBMCs or T cells enriched from blood (not recorded which). All receptors come from a woman in her forties who had recovered from COVID-19.

In its sample, this clone was seen a few times. This chain links TRBV5-4 with TRBJ2-2; D is uncertain. V shed 4 bases and J shed 10 bases, with 8 bases lying between them. The CDR3 contains 11 residues. The germline CDR1 and CDR2 sequences are SGHNT and YYREEE (reference sequence). CDR3: CASSPYKELFF. The CDR3 DNA follows: TGTGCCAGCAGCCCATACAAGGAGCTGTTTTTT.

The chain carries TRBV7-9 and TRBJ1-5; possible D gene TRBD1, 5 bases. The CDR3 has 13 residues. The germline V gene has CDR1 SEHNR and CDR2 FQNEAQ (reference sequence). V was pared by 3 bases and J by 6 bases, with 9 bases between. The CDR3 loop is CASSLTQGQPQHF. DNA of the CDR3: TGTGCCAGCAGCTTGACCCAGGGTCAGCCCCAGCATTTT.

This chain's CDR3 is CASSFGFGGGLGDEQFF. CDR3 sequence (DNA): TGTGCCAGCAGTTTCGGTTTTGGGGGAGGGTTGGGCGATGAGCAGTTCTTC. This chain connects TRBV27 to TRBJ2-1, with 7 positions matching TRBD2. V dropped 3 bases and J dropped 8; count of bases not matched to a gene: 16. The CDR3 length is 17 residues. The germline gives CDR1 MNHEY, CDR2 SMNVEV (reference sequence).

The CDR3 nucleotides read TGTGCCACCAGTGATTGGGACACCTATGGCTACACCTTC. This encodes CATSDWDTYGYTF. The chain uses TRBV24-1 and TRBJ1-2; a weak D match, TRBD1 (6 bases). Trimming removed 2 bases from V and 4 bases from J, with 7 bases in between. The germline CDR1 and CDR2 sequences are KGHDR and SFDVKD. The CDR3 has 13 amino acids.

The gene calls are TRBV10-2 and TRBJ2-2, with 7 bases matching TRBD2. This CDR3 spans 13 amino acids. Trimming at V came to 8 bases and at J to 2 bases, leaving 2 bases not matched to a gene. From germline, CDR1 is WSHSY and CDR2 SAAADI. CDR3 nucleotide sequence: TGCGCCAGCCGGGACTACAACACCGGGGAGCTGTTTTTT. This translates into CASRDYNTGELFF.

This rearrangement joins TRBV5-1 to TRBJ2-7; no definite D call. Trimming removed 1 base from V and 1 base from J, with 9 bases in between. This CDR3 region has 14 residues. Germline V CDR1 and CDR2: SGHRS, YFSETQ. The CDR3 loop reads CASSLPHGSYEQYF. CDR3 bases: TGCGCCAGCAGCTTGCCGCACGGTTCCTACGAGCAGTACTTC.

The V gene is TRBV5-8, the J gene TRBJ1-1; D is possibly TRBD1 (5 bases). The CDR3 covers 13 residues. Germline CDR1 SGHTS, CDR2 YDEGEE. V lost 2 bases, J lost 6 bases, and 11 bases lay in between. This CDR3 reads CASSLGVLPEAFF. CDR3 nucleotide sequence: TGTGCCAGCAGCTTAGGGGTACTGCCTGAAGCTTTCTTT.

The chain couples TRBV18 to TRBJ1-4; no reliable D call. This CDR3 is built from 14 residues. Germline CDR1 KGHSH, CDR2 LQKENI. Between the trimmed V and J ends, which lost 3 bases and 7 bases, there was a span of 12 bases. The CDR3 region has the DNA TGTGCCAGCTCACCGGGCGATATAGGTGAAAAACTGTTTTTT. This encodes CASSPGDIGEKLFF.

V usage is TRBV6-2 or TRBV6-3 and J usage is TRBJ2-7; 13 bases line up with TRBD2. This CDR3 has 18 residues. J lost 4 bases, V lost 1 base, and 10 bases had no gene match. Germline assignment: CDR1 MNHEY and CDR2 SVGEGT. CDR3 in amino acids: CASSYFLGLAGVVYEQYF. Here the CDR3 DNA reads TGTGCCAGCAGTTACTTTCTTGGACTAGCGGGAGTAGTGTACGAGCAGTACTTC.